These 29 T cell receptor beta chains originate from one sample sequenced in a study of cytomegalovirus exposure and HLA in healthy donors (dated by TCRdb to about 2017). The library was prepared using the immunoSEQ multiplex PCR assay. The multiplex PCR relied on a mix of 60 forward primers for TCR Vbeta segments and 13 reverse primers for TCR Jbeta segments. TCRdb stores this immuneACCESS table with in-frame sequences only. Part of the clones is absent; in the studies checked, under half of the shortfall reflects unresolved V genes, and no reason is known for the rest. This sample is represented by 75,000 to 100,000 clones; about three quarters of them were singletons. Over 15% of the sample is taken by the ten largest. Sequencing was performed on PBMCs. These TCRs come from a man aged 55 to 70 in good health and CMV-seropositive.

The rearrangement links TRBV6-6 to TRBJ2-3, with TRBD2 as a possible D gene (6 bases). CDR1 is MNHNY, CDR2 SVGAGI, per germline (reference sequence). This CDR3 is built from 16 residues. Trimming pared 6 bases from V and 2 bases from J, leaving 18 bases between. The chain's CDR3 is CASSHLGAGPTDTQYF. The CDR3 region has the DNA TGTGCCAGCAGCCACCTTGGGGCGGGGCCCACAGATACGCAGTATTTT.

The rearrangement links TRBV30 to TRBJ1-2; TRBD1 might be the D (5 bases). The CDR3 consists of 14 residues. In germline, CDR1 is GTSNPN, CDR2 SVGIG (reference sequence). The CDR3 is CAGTGGPLGYGYTF. In nucleotides, the CDR3 is TGTGCGGGGACCGGGGGTCCCTTAGGCTATGGCTACACCTTC.

The V gene is TRBV5-1, the J gene TRBJ2-1; 7 bases align to TRBD2. Per the germline V gene, CDR1 is SGHRS and CDR2 is YFSETQ. The CDR3 totals 16 residues. Germline trimming cut 0 bases from V and 1 base from J; bases unmatched to any gene: 4. As DNA, the CDR3 is TGCGCCAGCAGCTTGGTGGCTAGCGGATCCTACAATGAGCAGTTCTTC. It yields the protein CASSLVASGSYNEQFF.

CDR3 region: CASSAGQGDQPQHF. CDR3 bases: TGTGCCAGCTCCGCGGGACAGGGTGATCAGCCCCAGCATTTT. The chain employs TRBV18 and TRBJ1-5; 9 bases match TRBD1. The V and J ends lost 6 bases and 5 bases, in that order; junction bases with no gene match: 5. The CDR3 has 14 residues. Germline loops: CDR1 KGHSH, CDR2 LQKENI.

The rearrangement uses TRBV30 and TRBJ2-5; TRBD1 might be the D (6 bases). The J call could be wrong; TRBJ2-7 is a better fit for the DNA end. The CDR3 runs 15 residues. Germline CDR1 is GTSNPN and CDR2 is SVGIG (reference sequence). The CDR3: CAWSVLGGPNYEQYF. As DNA, the CDR3 is TGTGCCTGGAGTGTCCTAGGGGGACCGAACTACGAGCAGTACTTC.

The V gene is TRBV30, the J gene TRBJ2-5, with 9 bases fitting TRBD1. V lost 1 base and J lost 5; bases outside the gene matches: 5. Germline V gives CDR1 GTSNPN, CDR2 SVGIG (reference sequence). This CDR3 has 14 amino acids. CDR3 amino acids: CAWSGGQGYETQYF. The DNA for the CDR3 is TGTGCCTGGAGTGGGGGACAGGGATACGAGACCCAGTACTTC.

The rearrangement uses TRBV21-1 and TRBJ2-7; TRBD1 is the table's D call, not checked against the DNA. TRBV21-1 counts as a pseudogene. This CDR3 has 16 residues. This CDR3 reads CASSSHPTGTAYEQYF. CDR3 in DNA: TGTGCCAGCAGCTCACACCCAACCGGGACAGCCTACGAGCAGTACTTC.

This chain connects TRBV28 to TRBJ2-1; tentative D call: TRBD2 (5 bases). The length of the CDR3 is 14 residues. The V gene's germline CDR1 is MDHEN and CDR2 SYDVKM. V shed 5 bases and J shed 4 bases, with 12 bases lying between them. This CDR3 reads CASSPRTHYNEQFF. The CDR3 nucleotides read TGTGCCAGCAGTCCCCGGACTCATTACAATGAGCAGTTCTTC.

This rearrangement joins TRBV7-2 to TRBJ1-1; no clear D. V was clipped by 4 bases and J by 5 bases, with 14 bases between them. Germline V gene sequence: CDR1 SGHTA, CDR2 FQGNSA. This CDR3 is built from 14 residues. CDR3 residues: CASSSRRPGTEAFF. The CDR3 coding sequence is TGTGCCAGCAGCTCCCGGAGGCCCGGGACTGAAGCTTTCTTT.

This rearrangement joins TRBV6-5 to TRBJ2-5, with D perhaps matching TRBD2 (6 bases). CDR3 length: 11 amino acids. V was trimmed by 7 bases and J by 7 bases, leaving 10 bases between them. Germline assignment: CDR1 MNHEY and CDR2 SVGAGI. The CDR3 sequence is CASTLGGTQYF. CDR3 nucleotides: TGTGCCAGCACACTGGGAGGGACCCAGTACTTC.

The rearrangement links TRBV5-1 to TRBJ1-1; TRBD1 matches at 7 bases. Unmatched junction bases numbered 6, after V lost 0 bases and J lost 7 bases. CDR3 length: 14 residues. Germline CDR1 reads SGHRS; CDR2 reads YFSETQ. CDR3 protein: CASSLGAAGGEAFF. CDR3 in DNA: TGCGCCAGCAGCTTGGGCGCAGCAGGGGGTGAAGCTTTCTTT. Filled out from reference TRBV5-1 and TRBJ1-1, the complete variable domain reads KAGVTQTPRYLIKTRGQQVTLSCSPISGHRSVSWYQQTPGQGLQFLFEYFSETQRNKGNFPGRFSGRQFSNSRSEMNVSTLELGDSALYLCASSLGAAGGEAFFGQGTRLTVV.

Turning to this clone: The same CDR3 is also encoded by other DNA sequences in this sample. The chain carries TRBV7-2 and TRBJ2-1; D uncertain. The germline V and J ends were trimmed by 4 bases and 0 bases, with 4 bases remaining between them. The CDR3 runs 13 residues. Germline V gene sequence: CDR1 SGHTA, CDR2 FQGNSA. The CDR3 protein is CASSSSSYNEQFF. The CDR3 DNA is TGTGCCAGCAGCTCCAGCTCCTACAATGAGCAGTTCTTC.

This clone has a single count. The chain carries TRBV7-2 and TRBJ1-2, with D tentatively TRBD1 (5 bases). The germline gives CDR1 SGHTA, CDR2 FQGNSA. The CDR3 extends over 14 amino acids. Trimming took 1 base from V and 7 from J, leaving 13 bases between them. CDR3 DNA sequence: TGTGCCAGCAGCTTAGGGGCCGGGGGAGGTGGCTACACCTTC. Its protein product is CASSLGAGGGGYTF.

With respect to this clone: The sample contains more than one DNA sequence encoding this CDR3. This chain connects TRBV6-6 to TRBJ1-5, with 8 bases matching TRBD1. Per the germline V gene, CDR1 is MNHNY and CDR2 is SVGAGI (reference sequence). The CDR3 is 16 amino acids. V was pared by 5 bases and J by 1 base, with 7 bases of the junction left unmatched. The CDR3 DNA reads TGTGCCAGCAGTACGAAAGGACAGGGCAGCAATCAGCCCCAGCATTTT. It specifies CASSTKGQGSNQPQHF.

The genes are TRBV6-5 and TRBJ2-5; D is undetermined. CDR3 size: 14 residues. Per the germline V gene, CDR1 is MNHEY and CDR2 is SVGAGI. Trimming removed 5 bases at V and 5 bases at J, with 15 bases between. The CDR3: CASSNNEDRETQYF. The CDR3 DNA is TGTGCCAGCAGTAATAACGAGGATCGGGAGACCCAGTACTTC.

The V call is TRBV7-6, the J call TRBJ1-4; possibly TRBD1 for D (5 bases). This CDR3 region has 16 residues. The germline V gene encodes CDR1 SGHVS and CDR2 FNYEAQ. The ends were cut back, 5 bases at V and 0 bases at J, with 13 bases in the middle. CDR3 region: CASSKIPGATNEKLFF. In DNA form, the CDR3 reads TGTGCCAGCAGCAAAATACCGGGGGCAACTAATGAAAAACTGTTTTTT.

The chain recombines TRBV27 with TRBJ2-3; D possibly corresponds to TRBD1 (5 bases). V was trimmed by 1 base and J by 1 base, leaving 6 bases between them. Germline CDR1 reads MNHEY; CDR2 reads SMNVEV (reference sequence). The CDR3 has 14 amino acids. The CDR3 DNA is TGTGCCAGCAGTTTATTAGGGGGCACAGATACGCAGTATTTT. Translation: CASSLLGGTDTQYF.

V usage is TRBV30 and J usage is TRBJ2-2, with D perhaps matching TRBD1 (6 bases). This CDR3 region has 15 residues. Trimming removed 0 bases at V and 7 bases at J, with 15 bases between. Germline V gene data show CDR1 as GTSNPN and CDR2 as SVGIG (reference sequence). The CDR3 sequence is CAWSVGTNLFGELFF. Written as DNA, the CDR3 is TGTGCCTGGAGTGTTGGGACAAACTTGTTCGGGGAGCTGTTTTTT.

The rearrangement uses TRBV4-1 and TRBJ2-5; possible D gene TRBD2, 5 bases. CDR1 MGHRA and CDR2 YSYEKL come from the germline V gene. The length of the CDR3 is 15 residues. V lost 6 bases and J lost 1, with 15 bases in between. Here the CDR3 reads CASRVSVRVQETQYF. Here the CDR3 DNA reads TGCGCCAGCAGGGTCTCCGTGAGGGTCCAAGAGACCCAGTACTTC.

This clone was seen more than once but under ten times. This rearrangement joins TRBV27 to TRBJ2-1, with 8 positions matching TRBD2. CDR1 MNHEY and CDR2 SMNVEV come from the germline V gene (reference sequence). There are 14 residues in the CDR3. With 11 bases clipped from V and 2 bases from J, the junction kept 8 bases outside the gene matches. The DNA for the CDR3 is TGTGCCGCCGGGGGGGATGGAACCTACAATGAGCAGTTCTTC. Translating gives CAAGGDGTYNEQFF.

V and J are TRBV30 and TRBJ1-2; D gene unclear. V lost 0 bases and J lost 5, with 10 bases in between. Germline CDR1 GTSNPN, CDR2 SVGIG (reference sequence). The CDR3 loop spans 13 amino acids. The CDR3 DNA reads as TGTGCCTGGAGTGTATCCGGGATTTATGGCTACACCTTC. Translating gives CAWSVSGIYGYTF.

The CDR3 sequence: CASSAQAVNTGELFF. The CDR3 coding sequence is TGTGCCAGCAGCGCCCAGGCCGTGAACACCGGGGAGCTGTTTTTT. The rearrangement uses TRBV9 and TRBJ2-2; D remains unclear. Germline V gene sequence: CDR1 SGDLS, CDR2 YYNGEE. The CDR3 has 15 amino acids. V lost 3 bases and J lost 1, with 10 bases in between.

The chain is built from TRBV2 and TRBJ1-5; 7 bases line up with TRBD1. Germline CDR1 is SNHLY and CDR2 is FYNNEI. V shed 7 bases, J shed 5 bases, and the junction held 8 bases outside the gene matches. The CDR3 spans 14 residues. The CDR3 DNA is TGTGCCAGCACCCGACAGGGTTTGGATCAGCCCCAGCATTTT. As protein: CASTRQGLDQPQHF.

This chain links TRBV5-1 with TRBJ1-2, with 8 bases identical to TRBD1. The CDR3 has 15 amino acids. Germline-derived CDR1 and CDR2 are SGHRS and YFSETQ. Trimming removed 4 bases from V and 2 bases from J; junction bases left unmatched: 7. The CDR3 loop reads CASSPGTGSNYGYTF. The CDR3 DNA reads TGCGCCAGCAGCCCCGGGACAGGTTCCAACTATGGCTACACCTTC.

The V and J genes are TRBV12-5 and TRBJ2-1, with 9 bases aligning to TRBD2. V lost 3 bases to trimming and J lost 6 bases; unmatched junction nucleotides: 18. Germline CDR1 is LGHNT and CDR2 is FRNRAP. CDR3 size: 19 residues. CDR3: CASGFFAGRTSENPNEQFF. CDR3 sequence (DNA): TGTGCTAGTGGTTTTTTTGCGGGAAGGACTAGCGAGAATCCCAATGAGCAGTTCTTC.

The genes are TRBV2 and TRBJ2-7; a weak D match, TRBD1 (5 bases). CDR3 length equals 15 residues. Germline loops: CDR1 SNHLY, CDR2 FYNNEI. V was pared by 2 bases and J by 3 bases, with 14 bases between. CDR3 nucleotides: TGTGCCAGCAGTGAAAACCTAGACAGTTTCTACGAGCAGTACTTC. It codes for CASSENLDSFYEQYF.

This clone was picked up a small number of times. The chain links TRBV19 to TRBJ1-4; D call uncertain. From germline, CDR1 is LNHDA and CDR2 SQIVND (reference sequence). The CDR3 sequence is 14 residues long. Trimming pared 6 bases from V and 5 bases from J, leaving 13 bases between. The CDR3 region has the DNA TGTGCCAGTAGCCAGACCGACTACAATGAAAAACTGTTTTTT. This sequence encodes CASSQTDYNEKLFF.

V gene TRBV30 combines with J gene TRBJ2-5; D call uncertain. Near its end, the DNA agrees better with TRBJ2-7, so the J call may be wrong. From germline, CDR1 is GTSNPN and CDR2 SVGIG (reference sequence). This CDR3 contains 14 residues. DNA for the CDR3: TGTGCCTGGAATCTAGGCCCTACGAGGAACGAGCAGTACTTC. It codes for CAWNLGPTRNEQYF.

The rearrangement uses TRBV5-8 and TRBJ1-2; 9 bases align to TRBD1. The CDR3 runs to 15 residues. Germline assignment: CDR1 SGHTS and CDR2 YDEGEE. J gave up 3 bases and V 1 base, and 4 bases lay outside the gene matches. CDR3 DNA sequence: TGTGCCAGCAGCTTGTGGGGACAGGGTGACTATGGCTACACCTTC. Translation gives CASSLWGQGDYGYTF.